One and the same sample provided the 13 T cell receptor beta chains below, sequenced in a study of cytomegalovirus exposure and HLA in healthy donors. Researchers ran the PCR with 60 Vbeta and 13 Jbeta primers. Measured with immunoSEQ multiplex PCR; TCRdb has only the in-frame clones, and not every one. The sample holds tens of thousands of clones, about 80% seen once. The sequencing input was PBMCs. The receptors derive from a male donor in good health and CMV-seronegative.

The chain employs TRBV28 and TRBJ2-3, with D tentatively TRBD2 (6 bases). The CDR3 consists of 15 residues. V lost 7 bases and J lost 0, with 14 bases in between. Per the germline V gene, CDR1 is MDHEN and CDR2 is SYDVKM. This chain's CDR3 is CASTLGGASTDTQYF. CDR3 bases: TGTGCCAGCACCCTAGGAGGGGCTAGCACAGATACGCAGTATTTT.

V is TRBV29-1 and J is TRBJ2-1, with D possibly being TRBD1 (5 bases). The V end was cut by 7 bases, the J end by 9 bases, with 19 bases between. The CDR3 loop spans 13 amino acids. Per the germline V gene, CDR1 is SQVTM and CDR2 is ANQGSEA. The CDR3 here is CSADTQGRGEQFF. The DNA for the CDR3 is TGCAGCGCGGACACGCAGGGTAGGGGTGAGCAGTTCTTC.

The chain combines TRBV13 with TRBJ2-1; 7 positions match TRBD2. The junction had 10 bases not matched to a gene; V was cut back by 6 bases and J by 8 bases. CDR1 and CDR2 from the germline V gene are PRHDT and FYEKMQ (reference sequence). CDR3 length: 14 amino acids. The CDR3 sequence: CASRIAGSGDEQFF. The DNA of the CDR3 is TGTGCCAGCAGGATAGCGGGCTCGGGCGATGAGCAGTTCTTC.

This clone was counted only a few times. The chain uses TRBV10-3 and TRBJ2-7; possible D gene TRBD1, 6 bases. This CDR3 is 15 amino acids long. CDR1 and CDR2 from the germline V gene are ENHRY and SYGVKD. Trimming cost V 6 bases and J 0 bases, with 15 bases left between them. The CDR3 nucleotides are TGTGCCATCAGGCAGGGGAAATTGAGCTCCTACGAGCAGTACTTC. It codes for CAIRQGKLSSYEQYF.

DNA of the CDR3: TGTGCCAGCAACAGAACAGCCGGCTACGAGCAGTACTTC. It yields the protein CASNRTAGYEQYF. The V gene is TRBV2, the J gene TRBJ2-7; D is unresolved. The germline V gene encodes CDR1 SNHLY and CDR2 FYNNEI. The V and J ends lost 7 bases and 3 bases respectively, with 13 bases between them. This CDR3 has 13 residues.

The rearrangement links TRBV19 to TRBJ2-1; 8 bases agree with TRBD2. The V gene's germline CDR1 is LNHDA and CDR2 SQIVND (reference sequence). The CDR3 contains 16 residues. V shed 1 base, J shed 7 bases, and the junction held 9 bases outside the gene matches. The CDR3 DNA reads as TGTGCCAGTAGTATAGGTTCCGAGGGCGGGGGGAATGAGCAGTTCTTC. As protein: CASSIGSEGGGNEQFF.

The chain employs TRBV10-3 and TRBJ2-6; D might be TRBD2 (6 bases). This CDR3 contains 15 residues. V shed 7 bases and J shed 0 bases, with 10 bases lying between them. Per germline, CDR1 ENHRY and CDR2 SYGVKD. DNA for the CDR3: TGTGCCATCACTGGGACTGCCTCTGGGGCCAACGTCCTGACTTTC. It yields the protein CAITGTASGANVLTF.

This chain's CDR3 is CASTLQGLAEAFF. The CDR3 bases are TGTGCCAGTACTCTCCAGGGGTTAGCTGAAGCTTTCTTT. The rearrangement uses TRBV19 and TRBJ1-1; TRBD1 might be the D (6 bases). Germline CDR1 LNHDA, CDR2 SQIVND (reference sequence). V shed 7 bases and J shed 6 bases, with 15 bases lying between them. CDR3 length: 13 residues.

This clone was detected only a few times. The chain employs TRBV6-1 and TRBJ2-1, with 8 positions matching TRBD2. J lost 4 bases, V lost 5 bases, and 7 bases had no gene match. Germline CDR1 and CDR2: MNHNS and SASEGT. This CDR3 spans 15 amino acids. In nucleotides, the CDR3 is TGTGCCAGCAGTTCCACTAGCGGTAGTTACAATGAGCAGTTCTTC. Its translation is CASSSTSGSYNEQFF.

The CDR3 DNA sequence: TGTGCCAGCATAAGGGGTTTGGGCGGGGTCCTCTACGAGCAGTACTTC. It translates to CASIRGLGGVLYEQYF. This sequence joins TRBV6-4 and TRBJ2-7, with D possibly TRBD2 on 6 matching bases. Looked up from germline, CDR1 is MRHNA and CDR2 is SNTAGT. This CDR3 comprises 16 residues. Trimming stripped 7 bases from V and 3 bases from J, with 22 bases between.

The chain uses TRBV27 and TRBJ1-1; no firm D call. V shed 6 bases and J shed 1 base, with 12 bases lying between them. This CDR3 spans 14 amino acids. The germline CDR1 and CDR2 sequences are MNHEY and SMNVEV (reference sequence). CDR3 protein: CASREEWRNTEAFF. CDR3 nucleotide sequence: TGTGCCAGCAGGGAGGAGTGGAGGAACACTGAAGCTTTCTTT.

The V gene is TRBV5-5, the J gene TRBJ2-5; no reliable D call. Trimming pared 1 base from V and 5 bases from J, leaving 12 bases between. The CDR3 covers 14 residues. The V gene's germline CDR1 is SGHKS and CDR2 YYEKEE (reference sequence). DNA for the CDR3: TGTGCCAGCAGCTTGATCATGAGGTTGGAGACCCAGTACTTC. This translates into CASSLIMRLETQYF.

The J gene is TRBJ1-2, the V gene TRBV19; no firm D call. The CDR3 is made up of 12 amino acids. V was shortened by 8 bases and J by 1 base, with 8 bases between the two germline ends. Germline CDR1 reads LNHDA; CDR2 reads SQIVND (reference sequence). The DNA of the CDR3 is TGTGCCAGTTTTTCTAGTAACTATGGCTACACCTTC. This gives the protein CASFSSNYGYTF.